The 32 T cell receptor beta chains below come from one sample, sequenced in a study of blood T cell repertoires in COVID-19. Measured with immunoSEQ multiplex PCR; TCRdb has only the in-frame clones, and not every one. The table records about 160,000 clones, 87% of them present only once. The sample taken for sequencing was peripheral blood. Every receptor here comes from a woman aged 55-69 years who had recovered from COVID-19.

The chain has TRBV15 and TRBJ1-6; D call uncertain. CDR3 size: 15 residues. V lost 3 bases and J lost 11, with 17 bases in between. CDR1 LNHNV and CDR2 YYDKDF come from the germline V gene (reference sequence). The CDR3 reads CATSRRAGGRPPLHF. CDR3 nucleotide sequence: TGTGCCACCAGCAGGAGGGCCGGAGGGAGGCCACCCCTCCACTTT.

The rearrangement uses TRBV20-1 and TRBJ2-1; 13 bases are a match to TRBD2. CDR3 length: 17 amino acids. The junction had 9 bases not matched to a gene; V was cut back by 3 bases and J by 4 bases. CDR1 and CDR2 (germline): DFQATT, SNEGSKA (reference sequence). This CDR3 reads CSASFTSGGGFYNEQFF. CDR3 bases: TGCAGTGCTAGTTTCACTAGCGGGGGGGGATTTTACAATGAGCAGTTCTTC.

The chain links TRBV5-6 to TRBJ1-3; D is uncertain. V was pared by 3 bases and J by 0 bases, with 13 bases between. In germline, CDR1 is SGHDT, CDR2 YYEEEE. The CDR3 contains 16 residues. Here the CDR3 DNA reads TGTGCCAGCAGCTGGGGAGGCAGATCCTCTGGAAACACCATATATTTT. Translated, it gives CASSWGGRSSGNTIYF.

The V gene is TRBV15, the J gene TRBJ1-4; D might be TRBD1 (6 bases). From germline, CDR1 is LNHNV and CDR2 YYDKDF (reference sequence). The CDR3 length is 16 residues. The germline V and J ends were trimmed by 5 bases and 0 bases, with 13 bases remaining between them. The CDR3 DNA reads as TGTGCCACCAGCCGCATACAGGGATCAACTAATGAAAAACTGTTTTTT. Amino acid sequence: CATSRIQGSTNEKLFF.

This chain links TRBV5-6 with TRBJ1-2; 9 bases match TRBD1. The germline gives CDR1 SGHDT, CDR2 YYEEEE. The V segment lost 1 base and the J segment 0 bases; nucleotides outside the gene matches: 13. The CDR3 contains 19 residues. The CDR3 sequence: CASSLKGGGTGSANYGYTF. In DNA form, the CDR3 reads TGTGCCAGCAGCTTGAAAGGTGGGGGGACAGGGTCAGCTAACTATGGCTACACCTTC.

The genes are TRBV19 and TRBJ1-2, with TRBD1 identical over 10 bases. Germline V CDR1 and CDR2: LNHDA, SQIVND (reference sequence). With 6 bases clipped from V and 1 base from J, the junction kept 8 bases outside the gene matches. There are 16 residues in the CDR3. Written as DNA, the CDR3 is TGTGCCAGTAGCTTTGCTGACAGGGGGCGTAACTATGGCTACACCTTC. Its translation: CASSFADRGRNYGYTF.

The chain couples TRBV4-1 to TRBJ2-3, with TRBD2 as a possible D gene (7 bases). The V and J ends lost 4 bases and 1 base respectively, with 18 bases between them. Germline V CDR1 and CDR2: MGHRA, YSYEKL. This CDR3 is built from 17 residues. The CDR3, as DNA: TGCGCCAGCAGCCCCGGGGTTTGGGGGGGCGGCACAGATACGCAGTATTTT. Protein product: CASSPGVWGGGTDTQYF.

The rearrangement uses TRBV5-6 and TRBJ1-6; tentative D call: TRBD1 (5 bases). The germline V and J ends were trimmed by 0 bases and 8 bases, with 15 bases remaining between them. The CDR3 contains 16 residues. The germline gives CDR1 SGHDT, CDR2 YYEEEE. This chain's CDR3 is CASSLDRGVLDSPLHF. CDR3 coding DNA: TGTGCCAGCAGCTTGGATCGGGGGGTACTCGATTCACCCCTCCACTTT.

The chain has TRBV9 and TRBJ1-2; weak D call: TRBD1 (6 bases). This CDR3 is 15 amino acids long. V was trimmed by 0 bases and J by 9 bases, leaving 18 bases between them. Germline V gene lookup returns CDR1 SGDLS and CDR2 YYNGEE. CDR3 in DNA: TGTGCCAGCAGCGTAGCGGGTACAGGGTCTAGTAGCTACACCTTC. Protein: CASSVAGTGSSSYTF.

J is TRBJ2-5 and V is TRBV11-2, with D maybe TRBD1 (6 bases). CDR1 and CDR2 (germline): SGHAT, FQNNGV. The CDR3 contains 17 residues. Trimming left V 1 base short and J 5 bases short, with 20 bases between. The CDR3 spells CASSLVPGAMIFETQYF. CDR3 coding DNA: TGTGCCAGCAGCTTAGTCCCAGGGGCCATGATTTTCGAGACCCAGTACTTC.

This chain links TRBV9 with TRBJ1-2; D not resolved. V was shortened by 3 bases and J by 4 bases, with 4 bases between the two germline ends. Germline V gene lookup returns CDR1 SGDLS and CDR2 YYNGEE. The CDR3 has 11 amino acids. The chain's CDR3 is CASSGSYGYTF. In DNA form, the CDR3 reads TGTGCCAGCAGCGGCAGCTATGGCTACACCTTC.

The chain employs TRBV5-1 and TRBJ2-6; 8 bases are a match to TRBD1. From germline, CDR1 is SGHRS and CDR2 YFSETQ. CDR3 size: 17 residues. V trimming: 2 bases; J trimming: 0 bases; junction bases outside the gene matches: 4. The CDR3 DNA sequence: TGCGCCAGCAGCTTAGGGACAGGTATCTCTGGGGCCAACGTCCTGACTTTC. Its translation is CASSLGTGISGANVLTF.

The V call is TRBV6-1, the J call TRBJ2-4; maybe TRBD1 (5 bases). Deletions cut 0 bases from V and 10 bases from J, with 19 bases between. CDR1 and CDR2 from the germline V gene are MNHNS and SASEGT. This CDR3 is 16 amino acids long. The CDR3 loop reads CASSEARGPLEGIQYF. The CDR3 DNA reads TGTGCCAGCAGTGAAGCTAGGGGCCCCCTGGAAGGGATTCAGTACTTC.

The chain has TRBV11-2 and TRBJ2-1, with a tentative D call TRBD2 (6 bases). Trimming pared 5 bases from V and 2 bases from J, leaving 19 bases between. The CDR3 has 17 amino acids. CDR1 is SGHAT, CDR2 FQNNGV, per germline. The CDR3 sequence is CASSQAGGFGTYNEQFF. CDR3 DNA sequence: TGTGCCAGCAGCCAGGCCGGGGGTTTCGGAACCTACAATGAGCAGTTCTTC.

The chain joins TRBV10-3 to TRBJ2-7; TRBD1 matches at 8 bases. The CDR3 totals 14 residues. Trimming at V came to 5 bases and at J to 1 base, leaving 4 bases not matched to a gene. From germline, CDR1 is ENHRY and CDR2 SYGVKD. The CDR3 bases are TGTGCCATCAGTCCAGGACAGGGATCCTACGAGCAGTACTTC. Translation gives CAISPGQGSYEQYF.

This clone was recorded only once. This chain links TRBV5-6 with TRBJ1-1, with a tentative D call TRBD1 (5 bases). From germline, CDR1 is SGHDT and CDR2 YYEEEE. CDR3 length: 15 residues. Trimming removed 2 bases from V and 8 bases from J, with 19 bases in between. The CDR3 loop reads CASSFGGTLGREAFF. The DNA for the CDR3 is TGTGCCAGCAGCTTTGGAGGGACCTTGGGGAGGGAAGCTTTCTTT.

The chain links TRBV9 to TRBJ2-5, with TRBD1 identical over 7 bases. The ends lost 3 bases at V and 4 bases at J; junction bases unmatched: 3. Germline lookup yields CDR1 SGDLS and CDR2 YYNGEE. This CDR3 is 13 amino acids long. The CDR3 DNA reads TGTGCCAGCAGCGACTACAGGGGAGAGACCCAGTACTTC. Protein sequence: CASSDYRGETQYF. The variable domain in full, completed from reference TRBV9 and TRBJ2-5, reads DSGVTQTPKHLITATGQRVTLRCSPRSGDLSVYWYQQSLDQGLQFLIQYYNGEERAKGNILERFSAQQFPDLHSELNLSSLELGDSALYFCASSDYRGETQYFGPGTRLLVL.

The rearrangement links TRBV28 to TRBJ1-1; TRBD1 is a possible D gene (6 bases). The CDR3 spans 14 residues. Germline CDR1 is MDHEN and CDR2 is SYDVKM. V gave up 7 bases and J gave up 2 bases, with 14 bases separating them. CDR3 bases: TGTGCCAGCAACCTATGGGGGGGCAACACTGAAGCTTTCTTT. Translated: CASNLWGGNTEAFF. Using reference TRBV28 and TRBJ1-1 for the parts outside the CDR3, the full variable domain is DVKVTQSSRYLVKRTGEKVFLECVQDMDHENMFWYRQDPGLGLRLIYFSYDVKMKEKGDIPEGYSVSREKKERFSLILESASTNQTSMYLCASNLWGGNTEAFFGQGTRLTVV.

The CDR3 DNA sequence: TGCGCCAGCAGCTTGTTCAGTCTGAACACTGAAGCTTTCTTT. The encoded protein is CASSLFSLNTEAFF. The chain couples TRBV5-1 to TRBJ1-1; the D is unclear. In germline, CDR1 is SGHRS, CDR2 YFSETQ. Trimming left V 1 base short and J 0 bases short, with 7 bases between. The CDR3 spans 14 residues.

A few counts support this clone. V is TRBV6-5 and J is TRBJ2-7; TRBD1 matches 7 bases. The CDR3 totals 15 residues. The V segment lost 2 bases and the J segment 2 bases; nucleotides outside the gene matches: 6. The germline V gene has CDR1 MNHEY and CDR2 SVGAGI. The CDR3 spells CASSYTTGQPYEQYF. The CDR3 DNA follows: TGTGCCAGCAGTTACACCACGGGACAGCCCTACGAGCAGTACTTC.

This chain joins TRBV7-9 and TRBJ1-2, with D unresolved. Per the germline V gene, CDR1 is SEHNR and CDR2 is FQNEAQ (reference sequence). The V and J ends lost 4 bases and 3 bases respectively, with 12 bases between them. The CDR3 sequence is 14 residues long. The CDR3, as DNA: TGTGCCAGCAGCTCAACCGGGAACGACTATGGCTACACCTTC. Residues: CASSSTGNDYGYTF.

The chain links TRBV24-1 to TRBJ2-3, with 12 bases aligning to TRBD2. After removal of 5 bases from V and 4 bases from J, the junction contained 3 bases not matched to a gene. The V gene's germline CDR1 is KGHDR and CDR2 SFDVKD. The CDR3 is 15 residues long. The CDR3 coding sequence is TGTGCCACCAGTGTAGCTAGCGGGGGGGCAGATACGCAGTATTTT. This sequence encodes CATSVASGGADTQYF.

The CDR3 reads CASSPGYTDTQYF. DNA of the CDR3: TGCGCCAGCAGCCCAGGGTACACAGATACGCAGTATTTT. This chain uses TRBV5-1 with TRBJ2-3; D possibly corresponds to TRBD1 (5 bases). Germline lookup yields CDR1 SGHRS and CDR2 YFSETQ. The CDR3 covers 13 residues. V shed 4 bases and J shed 2 bases, with 8 bases lying between them.

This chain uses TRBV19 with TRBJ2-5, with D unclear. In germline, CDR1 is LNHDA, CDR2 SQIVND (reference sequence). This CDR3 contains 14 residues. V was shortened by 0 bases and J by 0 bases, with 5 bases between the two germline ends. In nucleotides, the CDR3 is TGTGCCAGTAGTATAGATGCGTACCAAGAGACCCAGTACTTC. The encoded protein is CASSIDAYQETQYF.

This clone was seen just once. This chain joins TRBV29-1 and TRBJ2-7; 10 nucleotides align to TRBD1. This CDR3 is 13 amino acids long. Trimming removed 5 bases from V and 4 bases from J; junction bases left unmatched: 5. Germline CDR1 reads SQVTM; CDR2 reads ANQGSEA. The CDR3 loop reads CSVTGTGEYEQYF. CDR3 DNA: TGCAGCGTTACCGGGACAGGGGAATACGAGCAGTACTTC.

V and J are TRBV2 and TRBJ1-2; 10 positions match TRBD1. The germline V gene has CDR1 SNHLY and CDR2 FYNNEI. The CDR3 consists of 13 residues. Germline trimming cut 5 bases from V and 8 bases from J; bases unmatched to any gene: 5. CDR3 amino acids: CASSSDRGQGYTF. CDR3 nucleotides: TGTGCCAGCAGTTCCGACAGGGGGCAAGGCTACACCTTC. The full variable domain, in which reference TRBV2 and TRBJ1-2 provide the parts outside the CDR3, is EPEVTQTPSHQVTQMGQEVILRCVPISNHLYFYWYRQILGQKVEFLVSFYNNEISEKSEIFDDQFSVERPDGSNFTLKIRSTKLEDSAMYFCASSSDRGQGYTFGSGTRLTVV.

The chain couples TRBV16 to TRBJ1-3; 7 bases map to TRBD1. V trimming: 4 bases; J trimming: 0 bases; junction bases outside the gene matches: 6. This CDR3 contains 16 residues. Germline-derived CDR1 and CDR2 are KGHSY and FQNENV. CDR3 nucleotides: TGTGCCAGCAGCCCGAAGGGACAGCTCTCTGGAAACACCATATATTTT. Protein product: CASSPKGQLSGNTIYF.

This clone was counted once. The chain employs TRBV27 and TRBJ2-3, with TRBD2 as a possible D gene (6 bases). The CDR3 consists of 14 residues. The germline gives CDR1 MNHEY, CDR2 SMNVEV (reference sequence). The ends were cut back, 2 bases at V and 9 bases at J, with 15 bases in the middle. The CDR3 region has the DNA TGTGCCAGCAGTTTAAGTATAGGAGGAGGGACGCAGTATTTT. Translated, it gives CASSLSIGGGTQYF.

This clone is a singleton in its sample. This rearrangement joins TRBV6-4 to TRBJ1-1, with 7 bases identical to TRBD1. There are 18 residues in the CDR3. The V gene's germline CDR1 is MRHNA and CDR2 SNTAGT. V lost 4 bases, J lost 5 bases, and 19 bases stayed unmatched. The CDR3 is CASSAHPRVRGGGTEAFF. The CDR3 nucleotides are TGTGCCAGCAGTGCCCACCCCCGGGTCCGAGGGGGCGGAACTGAAGCTTTCTTT.

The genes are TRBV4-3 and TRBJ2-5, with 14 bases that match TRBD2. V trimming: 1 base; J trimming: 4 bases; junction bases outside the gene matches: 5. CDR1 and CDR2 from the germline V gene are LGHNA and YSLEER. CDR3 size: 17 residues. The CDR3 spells CASSQARLAGGGETQYF. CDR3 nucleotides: TGCGCCAGCAGCCAAGCGCGACTAGCGGGGGGGGGAGAGACCCAGTACTTC.

CDR3 nucleotide sequence: TGTGCCAGCAGCCCGGGACAGGGGGCTTATCAGCCCCAGCATTTT. This encodes CASSPGQGAYQPQHF. The V gene is TRBV3-1 (or the pseudogene TRBV3-2), the J gene TRBJ1-5, with TRBD1 matching 12 bases. J lost 5 bases, V lost 4 bases, and 3 bases had no gene match. The length of the CDR3 is 15 residues. From germline, CDR1 is LGHDT and CDR2 YNNKEL (reference sequence).

Written as DNA, the CDR3 is TGTGCCAGCAGCCCACGACAGGGACAAGCTTTCTTT. Translation gives CASSPRQGQAFF. This chain uses TRBV6-5 with TRBJ1-1; 7 bases are shared with TRBD1. The V and J ends lost 6 bases and 9 bases, in that order; junction bases with no gene match: 7. The CDR3 spans 12 residues. Germline loops: CDR1 MNHEY, CDR2 SVGAGI.